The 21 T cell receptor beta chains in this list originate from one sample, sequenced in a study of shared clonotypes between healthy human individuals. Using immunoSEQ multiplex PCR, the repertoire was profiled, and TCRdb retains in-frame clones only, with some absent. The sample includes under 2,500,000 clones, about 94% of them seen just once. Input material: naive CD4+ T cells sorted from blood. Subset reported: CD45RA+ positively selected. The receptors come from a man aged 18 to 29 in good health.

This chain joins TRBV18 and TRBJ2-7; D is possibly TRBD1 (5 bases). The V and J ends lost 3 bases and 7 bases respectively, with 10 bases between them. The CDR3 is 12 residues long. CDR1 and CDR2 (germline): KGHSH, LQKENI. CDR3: CASSPDSGEQYF. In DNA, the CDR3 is TGTGCCAGCTCACCGGATTCAGGGGAGCAGTACTTC.

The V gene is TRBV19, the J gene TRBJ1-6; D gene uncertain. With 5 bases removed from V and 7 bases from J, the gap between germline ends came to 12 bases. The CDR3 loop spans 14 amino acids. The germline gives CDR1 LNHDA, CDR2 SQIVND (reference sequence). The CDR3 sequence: CASSAIAGNSPLHF. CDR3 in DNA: TGTGCCAGTAGTGCGATTGCCGGGAATTCACCCCTCCACTTT. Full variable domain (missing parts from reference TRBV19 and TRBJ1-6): DGGITQSPKYLFRKEGQNVTLSCEQNLNHDAMYWYRQDPGQGLRLIYYSQIVNDFQKGDIAEGYSVSREKKESFPLTVTSAQKNPTAFYLCASSAIAGNSPLHFGNGTRLTVT.

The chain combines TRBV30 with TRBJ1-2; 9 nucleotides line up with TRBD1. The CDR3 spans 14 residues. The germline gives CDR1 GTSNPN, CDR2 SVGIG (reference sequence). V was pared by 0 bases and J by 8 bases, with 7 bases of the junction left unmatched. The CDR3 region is CAWSVLDRGGGYTF. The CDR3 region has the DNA TGTGCCTGGAGTGTACTAGACAGGGGGGGCGGCTACACCTTC. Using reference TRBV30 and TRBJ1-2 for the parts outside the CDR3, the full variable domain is SQTIHQWPATLVQPVGSPLSLECTVEGTSNPNLYWYRQAAGRGLQLLFYSVGIGQISSEVPQNLSASRPQDRQFILSSKKLLLSDSGFYLCAWSVLDRGGGYTFGSGTRLTVV.

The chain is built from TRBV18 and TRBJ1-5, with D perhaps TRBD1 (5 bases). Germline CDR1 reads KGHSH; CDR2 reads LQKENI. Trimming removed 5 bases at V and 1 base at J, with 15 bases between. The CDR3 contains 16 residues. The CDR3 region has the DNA TGTGCCAGCTCATCGGGACTGCTAAGGAGCAATCAGCCCCAGCATTTT. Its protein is CASSSGLLRSNQPQHF.

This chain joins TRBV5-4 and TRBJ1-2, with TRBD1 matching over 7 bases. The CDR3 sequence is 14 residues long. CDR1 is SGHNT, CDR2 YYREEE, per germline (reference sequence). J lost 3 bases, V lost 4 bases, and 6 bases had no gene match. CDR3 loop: CASSSPGGDYGYTF. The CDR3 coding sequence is TGTGCCAGCAGCAGCCCAGGGGGGGACTATGGCTACACCTTC.

Here the CDR3 DNA reads TGTGCCAGCAGCCTCCGGGCCCCCATGGGGACCGGGGAGCTGTTTTTT. This codes for CASSLRAPMGTGELFF. The chain combines TRBV13 with TRBJ2-2, with D unclear. V shed 5 bases and J shed 5 bases, with 18 bases lying between them. This CDR3 is 16 amino acids long. Looked up from germline, CDR1 is PRHDT and CDR2 is FYEKMQ (reference sequence).

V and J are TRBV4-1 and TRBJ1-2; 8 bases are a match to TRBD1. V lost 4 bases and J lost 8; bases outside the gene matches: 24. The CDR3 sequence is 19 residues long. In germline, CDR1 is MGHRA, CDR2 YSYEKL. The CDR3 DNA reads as TGCGCCAGCAGCCGCCTCTTCGGGGCGGACAGGGCCATCGCGGGGGGCTACACCTTC. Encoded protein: CASSRLFGADRAIAGGYTF.

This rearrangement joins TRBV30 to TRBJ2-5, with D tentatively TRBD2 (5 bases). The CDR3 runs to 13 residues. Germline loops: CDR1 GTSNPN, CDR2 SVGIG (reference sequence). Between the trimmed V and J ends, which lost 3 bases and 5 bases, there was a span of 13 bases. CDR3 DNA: TGTGCCTGGAGAGGACTGGGCATGGAGACCCAGTACTTC. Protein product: CAWRGLGMETQYF.

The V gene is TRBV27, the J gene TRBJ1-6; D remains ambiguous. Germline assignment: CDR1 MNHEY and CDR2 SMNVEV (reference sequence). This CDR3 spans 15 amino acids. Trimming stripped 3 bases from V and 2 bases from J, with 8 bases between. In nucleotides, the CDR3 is TGTGCCAGCAGTTTGGGTGACCCCTATAATTCACCCCTCCACTTT. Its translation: CASSLGDPYNSPLHF.

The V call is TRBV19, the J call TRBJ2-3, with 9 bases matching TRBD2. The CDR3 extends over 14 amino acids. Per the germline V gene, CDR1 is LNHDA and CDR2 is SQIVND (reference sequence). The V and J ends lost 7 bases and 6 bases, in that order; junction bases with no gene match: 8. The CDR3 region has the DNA TGTGCCAGTACTGAAAGCGGGGGGTCCGATACGCAGTATTTT. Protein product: CASTESGGSDTQYF.

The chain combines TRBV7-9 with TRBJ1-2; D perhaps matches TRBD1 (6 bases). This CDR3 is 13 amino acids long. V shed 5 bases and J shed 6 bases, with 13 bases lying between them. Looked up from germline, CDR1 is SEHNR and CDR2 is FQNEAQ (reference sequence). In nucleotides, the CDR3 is TGTGCCAGCAGCCAACAGGGAAATAATGGCTACACCTTC. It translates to CASSQQGNNGYTF.

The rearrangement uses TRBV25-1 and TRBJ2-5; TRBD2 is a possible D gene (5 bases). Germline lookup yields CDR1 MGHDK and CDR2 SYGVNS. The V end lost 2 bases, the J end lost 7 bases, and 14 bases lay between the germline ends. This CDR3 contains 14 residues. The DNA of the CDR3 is TGTGCCAGCAGTGAACCGAGGAGGAAGGGGACCCAGTACTTC. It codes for CASSEPRRKGTQYF.

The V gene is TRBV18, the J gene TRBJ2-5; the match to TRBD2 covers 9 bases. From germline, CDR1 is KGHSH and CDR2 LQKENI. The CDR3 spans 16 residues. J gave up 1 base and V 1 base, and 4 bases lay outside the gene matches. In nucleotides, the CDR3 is TGTGCCAGCTCACCACTAGCGGGAGTTCCCCAAGAGACCCAGTACTTC. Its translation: CASSPLAGVPQETQYF.

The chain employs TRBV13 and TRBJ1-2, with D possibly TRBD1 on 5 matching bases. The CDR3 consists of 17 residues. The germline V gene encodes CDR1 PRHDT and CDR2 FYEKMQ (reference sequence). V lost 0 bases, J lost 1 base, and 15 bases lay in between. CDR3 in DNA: TGTGCCAGCAGCTTAGGCAGGTTGGGGGAAATTAACTATGGCTACACCTTC. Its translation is CASSLGRLGEINYGYTF.

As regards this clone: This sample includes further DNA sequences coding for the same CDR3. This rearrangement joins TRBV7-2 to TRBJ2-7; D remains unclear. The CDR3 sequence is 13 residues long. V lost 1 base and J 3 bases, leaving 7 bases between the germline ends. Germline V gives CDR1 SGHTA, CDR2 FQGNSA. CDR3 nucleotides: TGTGCCAGCAGCTTAGTCCCTGTCTACGAGCAGTACTTC. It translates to CASSLVPVYEQYF.

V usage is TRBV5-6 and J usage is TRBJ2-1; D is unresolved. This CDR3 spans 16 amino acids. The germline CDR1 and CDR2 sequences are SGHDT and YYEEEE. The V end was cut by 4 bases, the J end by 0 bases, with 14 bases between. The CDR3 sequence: CASSRLFSGSYNEQFF. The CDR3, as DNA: TGTGCCAGCAGCCGCTTATTCTCGGGCTCCTACAATGAGCAGTTCTTC.

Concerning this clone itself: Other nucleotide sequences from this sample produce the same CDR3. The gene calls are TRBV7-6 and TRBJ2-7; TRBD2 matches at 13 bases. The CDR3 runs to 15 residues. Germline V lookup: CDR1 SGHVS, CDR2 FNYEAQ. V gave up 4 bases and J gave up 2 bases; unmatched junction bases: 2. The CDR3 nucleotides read TGTGCCAGCAGCTCCGGGACTAGCGGGGCCTACGAGCAGTACTTC. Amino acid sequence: CASSSGTSGAYEQYF.

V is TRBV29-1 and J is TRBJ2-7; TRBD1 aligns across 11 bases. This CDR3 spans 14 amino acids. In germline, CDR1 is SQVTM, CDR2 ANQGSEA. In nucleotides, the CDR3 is TGCAGGCCGGGACAGGGGGGCACCGCCCGCGAGCAGTACTTC. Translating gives CRPGQGGTAREQYF.

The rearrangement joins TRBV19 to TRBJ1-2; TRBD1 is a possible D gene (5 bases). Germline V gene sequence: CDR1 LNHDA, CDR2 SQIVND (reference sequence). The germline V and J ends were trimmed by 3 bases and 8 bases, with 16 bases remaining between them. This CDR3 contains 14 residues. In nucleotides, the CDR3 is TGTGCCAGTAGTATCCCCGGGGCTCGCGCCGGCTACACCTTC. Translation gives CASSIPGARAGYTF.

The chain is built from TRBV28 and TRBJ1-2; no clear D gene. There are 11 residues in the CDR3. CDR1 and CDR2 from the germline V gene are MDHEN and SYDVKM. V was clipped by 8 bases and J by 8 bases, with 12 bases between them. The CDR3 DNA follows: TGTGCCAGCCACACCAATGTGGGCTACACCTTC. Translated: CASHTNVGYTF.

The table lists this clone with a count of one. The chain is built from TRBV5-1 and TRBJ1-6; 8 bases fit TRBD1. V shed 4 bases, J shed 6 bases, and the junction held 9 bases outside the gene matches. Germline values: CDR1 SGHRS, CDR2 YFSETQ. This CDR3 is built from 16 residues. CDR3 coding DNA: TGCGCCAGCAGCCCGCGGACAGGGACCTCTAATTCACCCCTCCACTTT. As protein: CASSPRTGTSNSPLHF.